This entry lists 28 T cell receptor beta chains sequenced from one sample in a study of a mutant IDH1 vaccine in newly diagnosed glioma listed by TCRdb under 2021. No antigen has been identified for these receptors. The time point label of this sample denotes: week 23, last vaccination. Each vaccine dose, consisting of 300 ug of a 20-mer mutant IDH1 peptide in Montanide, was administered subcutaneously with topical imiquimod. Library prep was done by the immunoSEQ multiplex PCR assay. TCRdb limited this immuneACCESS table to in-frame rearrangements with V and J called. A share of clones is missing; checked studies link under half to unresolved V genes, and the rest is unexplained. The sample profile shows about 55,000 clones; about four fifths of them were found once. Jointly, the top ten make up 6% to 6.5% of the sample. Sequencing used PBMCs, obtained from a glioma patient whose treatment included an IDH1 peptide vaccine. These TCRs come from a middle-aged man with glioma.

The CDR3 DNA reads TGTGCCAGCAGACGCGGGGTGCTCGACAATGAGCAGTTCTTC. It translates to CASRRGVLDNEQFF. This chain connects TRBV7-3 to TRBJ2-1; the D gene is possibly TRBD2 (6 bases). Between the trimmed V and J ends, which lost 6 bases and 5 bases, there was a span of 14 bases. Per germline, CDR1 SGHTA and CDR2 FQGTGA. CDR3 length: 14 residues.

This sequence joins TRBV19 and TRBJ2-7; a weak D match, TRBD2 (6 bases). Deletions cut 5 bases from V and 3 bases from J, with 8 bases between. CDR3 size: 12 residues. Germline V lookup: CDR1 LNHDA, CDR2 SQIVND (reference sequence). This CDR3 is CASSDGGYEQYF. The CDR3 DNA sequence: TGTGCCAGTAGTGACGGGGGCTACGAGCAGTACTTC.

As to this clone: One end of the junction fails to match germline, which may point to a read error. For the CDR3, the DNA is TGTGCCAGCAGTAAGTTGCGGGGACAGGGGAGCGGGGAGCTGTTTTTT. Encoded protein: CASSKLRGQGSGELFF. The chain is built from TRBV19 and TRBJ2-2; 10 bases are a match to TRBD1. Germline-derived CDR1 and CDR2 are LNHDA and SQIVND (reference sequence). The CDR3 loop spans 16 amino acids. Drawing the rest from reference TRBV19 and TRBJ2-2, the complete variable domain is DGGITQSPKYLFRKEGQNVTLSCEQNLNHDAMYWYRQDPGQGLRLIYYSQIVNDFQKGDIAEGYSVSREKKESFPLTVTSAQKNPTAFYLCASSKLRGQGSGELFFGEGSRLTVL.

The chain carries TRBV6-6 and TRBJ1-1; the D is unclear. The CDR3 has 12 amino acids. Trimming cost V 0 bases and J 8 bases, with 7 bases left between them. CDR1 is MNHNY and CDR2 is SVGAGI in the germline V gene (reference sequence). CDR3 loop: CASSYSNSEAFF. The CDR3 DNA reads as TGTGCCAGCAGTTACTCGAATAGCGAAGCTTTCTTT.

The chain uses TRBV9 and TRBJ1-6; tentative D call: TRBD1 (5 bases). Trimming pared 7 bases from V and 3 bases from J, leaving 11 bases between. Germline CDR1 SGDLS, CDR2 YYNGEE. The CDR3 sequence is 14 residues long. The CDR3 sequence: CASSPRDYNSPLHF. In DNA, the CDR3 is TGTGCCAGCTCTCCCAGGGACTATAATTCACCCCTCCACTTT.

This clone has only a few counts. Written as DNA, the CDR3 is TGTGCCAGCACCACAGGGTACGAAGCTTTCTTT. Its protein is CASTTGYEAFF. The chain links TRBV5-5 to TRBJ1-1; possible D gene TRBD1, 6 bases. The V gene lost 6 bases and the J gene lost 8 bases, with 11 bases spanning the gap. Germline CDR1 and CDR2: SGHKS and YYEKEE (reference sequence). The length of the CDR3 is 11 residues.

This chain uses TRBV6-1 with TRBJ1-6; D is ambiguous. The germline CDR1 and CDR2 sequences are MNHNS and SASEGT. The CDR3 totals 16 residues. The V and J ends lost 1 base and 6 bases respectively, with 13 bases between them. DNA for the CDR3: TGTGCCAGCAGTGAAGAAAGGGTGGTTTTTAATTCACCCCTCCACTTT. As protein: CASSEERVVFNSPLHF.

The chain is built from TRBV29-1 and TRBJ1-1, with D unresolved. Germline lookup yields CDR1 SQVTM and CDR2 ANQGSEA. This CDR3 contains 14 residues. Trimming left V 5 bases short and J 1 base short, with 14 bases between. The CDR3 loop is CSVFTPSWNTEAFF. CDR3 coding DNA: TGCAGCGTTTTTACACCATCCTGGAACACTGAAGCTTTCTTT.

In this sample, this clone turned up a few times. V gene TRBV5-4 combines with J gene TRBJ1-1, with no clear D. Trimming cost V 0 bases and J 4 bases, with 10 bases left between them. CDR1 and CDR2 from the germline V gene are SGHNT and YYREEE (reference sequence). The CDR3 has 14 residues. Written as DNA, the CDR3 is TGTGCCAGCAGCTTGGGCAGGAAAGGCACTGAAGCTTTCTTT. The encoded protein is CASSLGRKGTEAFF.

The chain carries TRBV6-5 and TRBJ1-2, with D uncertain. The CDR3 runs 14 residues. Germline assignment: CDR1 MNHEY and CDR2 SVGAGI. Trimming shortened V by 2 bases and J by 2 bases, and 9 bases separated the two germline ends. CDR3 in amino acids: CASSYREENYGYTF. The CDR3 region has the DNA TGTGCCAGCAGTTACAGGGAGGAGAACTATGGCTACACCTTC.

The chain carries TRBV5-1 and TRBJ2-2, with 10 bases aligning to TRBD2. The CDR3 length is 15 residues. V shed 4 bases, J shed 7 bases, and the junction held 7 bases outside the gene matches. CDR1 SGHRS and CDR2 YFSETQ come from the germline V gene. The CDR3, as DNA: TGCGCCAGCAGCCGTAGCGGGGGGAGCGTCGGGGAGCTGTTTTTT. Residues: CASSRSGGSVGELFF.

V gene TRBV6-1 combines with J gene TRBJ1-3, with no clear D. V was shortened by 4 bases and J by 3 bases, with 7 bases between the two germline ends. CDR3 length equals 13 residues. The germline CDR1 and CDR2 sequences are MNHNS and SASEGT. Written as DNA, the CDR3 is TGTGCCAGCAGTGGGGAGGTTGGAAACACCATATATTTT. Its protein product is CASSGEVGNTIYF.

The chain combines TRBV2 with TRBJ2-1; D perhaps matches TRBD1 (5 bases). Germline V gene data show CDR1 as SNHLY and CDR2 as FYNNEI. The CDR3 covers 14 residues. V lost 6 bases, J lost 2 bases, and 11 bases lay in between. This chain's CDR3 is CASRADSAYNEQFF. DNA for the CDR3: TGTGCCAGCAGGGCCGACAGCGCCTACAATGAGCAGTTCTTC.

This chain uses TRBV7-9 with TRBJ2-7; 8 bases align to TRBD1. The germline gives CDR1 SEHNR, CDR2 FQNEAQ (reference sequence). The CDR3 runs to 14 residues. V lost 1 base and J lost 6; bases outside the gene matches: 5. CDR3 protein: CASSLGGQGGEQYF. Here the CDR3 DNA reads TGTGCCAGCAGCTTAGGAGGACAGGGTGGCGAGCAGTACTTC.

This clone was counted once. The V call is TRBV19, the J call TRBJ2-2, with D tentatively TRBD2 (5 bases). Germline loops: CDR1 LNHDA, CDR2 SQIVND (reference sequence). Deletions cut 5 bases from V and 4 bases from J, with 14 bases between. The CDR3 length is 15 residues. The CDR3 nucleotides read TGTGCCAGTAGTCGCACACCTGCGGGCACCGGGGAGCTGTTTTTT. This sequence encodes CASSRTPAGTGELFF.

The chain combines TRBV19 with TRBJ2-5, with D possibly matching TRBD2 (5 bases). The V gene's germline CDR1 is LNHDA and CDR2 SQIVND (reference sequence). This CDR3 region has 14 residues. V was cut by 3 bases and J by 1 base, with 9 bases left in between. The CDR3, as DNA: TGTGCCAGTAGTATTCGGGGTCTCCAAGAGACCCAGTACTTC. This codes for CASSIRGLQETQYF.

This chain links TRBV9 with TRBJ2-1; D is ambiguous. CDR1 is SGDLS and CDR2 is YYNGEE in the germline V gene. The V gene lost 2 bases and the J gene lost 5 bases, with 8 bases spanning the gap. The CDR3 totals 13 residues. Here the CDR3 reads CASSVEPDNEQFF. The CDR3 nucleotides are TGTGCCAGCAGCGTCGAGCCGGACAATGAGCAGTTCTTC.

This clone was recorded a few times. V gene TRBV7-9 combines with J gene TRBJ1-2; tentative D call: TRBD1 (5 bases). The CDR3 is 14 amino acids. Trimming stripped 1 base from V and 2 bases from J, with 8 bases between. Germline V CDR1 and CDR2: SEHNR, FQNEAQ (reference sequence). DNA for the CDR3: TGTGCCAGCAGCTTAGTGGACATCAACTATGGCTACACCTTC. Translating it yields CASSLVDINYGYTF.

This chain joins TRBV2 and TRBJ1-2, with D uncertain. The CDR3 runs 12 residues. V was clipped by 1 base and J by 6 bases, with 6 bases between them. The germline V gene encodes CDR1 SNHLY and CDR2 FYNNEI. CDR3 nucleotides: TGTGCCAGCAGTGAAGTCCCCAATGGCTACACCTTC. It is translated as CASSEVPNGYTF.

This clone was counted a single time. The rearrangement joins TRBV5-6 to TRBJ1-2; 7 nucleotides match TRBD1. With 0 bases clipped from V and 3 bases from J, the junction kept 2 bases outside the gene matches. The CDR3 runs to 14 residues. Germline values: CDR1 SGHDT, CDR2 YYEEEE. The CDR3 is CASSLAGQDYGYTF. The DNA for the CDR3 is TGTGCCAGCAGCTTGGCCGGACAGGACTATGGCTACACCTTC.

V gene TRBV7-2 combines with J gene TRBJ2-7; a weak D match, TRBD1 (5 bases). Germline loops: CDR1 SGHTA, CDR2 FQGNSA. V was shortened by 3 bases and J by 2 bases, with 11 bases between the two germline ends. The CDR3 contains 14 residues. The chain's CDR3 is CASSFGRGTYEQYF. The CDR3, as DNA: TGTGCCAGCAGCTTTGGAAGGGGCACCTACGAGCAGTACTTC. The complete variable domain, with remaining parts taken from reference TRBV7-2 and TRBJ2-7, reads GAGVSQSPSNKVTEKGKDVELRCDPISGHTALYWYRQSLGQGLEFLIYFQGNSAPDKSGLPSDRFSAERTGGSVSTLTIQRTQQEDSAVYLCASSFGRGTYEQYFGPGTRLTVT.

The chain is built from TRBV6-9 and TRBJ2-3, with 10 bases fitting TRBD2. With 5 bases clipped from V and 3 bases from J, the junction kept 8 bases outside the gene matches. The germline CDR1 and CDR2 sequences are MNHGY and SVAAGI. The CDR3 runs to 16 residues. DNA for the CDR3: TGTGCCAGCAGTACCCTAGCGGGGGTGCTGACAGATACGCAGTATTTT. Amino acids: CASSTLAGVLTDTQYF.

The chain combines TRBV7-6 with TRBJ1-1; no clear D. With 5 bases removed from V and 3 bases from J, the gap between germline ends came to 10 bases. This CDR3 spans 13 amino acids. Per the germline V gene, CDR1 is SGHVS and CDR2 is FNYEAQ. DNA of the CDR3: TGTGCCAGCAGCCCGCCACACGACACTGAAGCTTTCTTT. It yields the protein CASSPPHDTEAFF.

The J gene is TRBJ2-3, the V gene TRBV5-1; D assignment may be TRBD1 or TRBD2 (5 bases each). This CDR3 spans 14 amino acids. With 4 bases removed from V and 0 bases from J, the gap between germline ends came to 9 bases. CDR1 is SGHRS and CDR2 is YFSETQ in the germline V gene. CDR3 nucleotide sequence: TGCGCCAGCAGCACCGGGGCTAGCACAGATACGCAGTATTTT. This encodes CASSTGASTDTQYF.

The chain joins TRBV27 to TRBJ2-1; 8 bases map to TRBD1. Germline CDR1 is MNHEY and CDR2 is SMNVEV (reference sequence). CDR3 size: 16 residues. V lost 6 bases and J lost 0; bases outside the gene matches: 7. The CDR3 bases are TGTGCCAGCAGCCAACAGGGGGGCAGCTCCTACAATGAGCAGTTCTTC. It codes for CASSQQGGSSYNEQFF.

This clone was seen just once. V is TRBV2 and J is TRBJ1-4, with 11 bases lining up with TRBD1. The CDR3 has 14 residues. Looked up from germline, CDR1 is SNHLY and CDR2 is FYNNEI. The trim removed 6 bases at V and 8 bases at J, leaving 5 bases unmatched. CDR3 nucleotides: TGTGCCAGCAGGGACAGGGGGCGATCGGAAAAACTGTTTTTT. Its translation: CASRDRGRSEKLFF.

The V and J genes are TRBV9 and TRBJ1-6, with D unclear. The CDR3 loop spans 14 amino acids. V lost 0 bases and J 9 bases, leaving 10 bases between the germline ends. Germline V gene data show CDR1 as SGDLS and CDR2 as YYNGEE. CDR3 nucleotides: TGTGCCAGCAGCGTAGAATTCGGGGTTTCACCCCTCCACTTT. Amino acid sequence: CASSVEFGVSPLHF.

This clone was detected only once. The CDR3 spells CASSRGLVSGNEKLFF. CDR3 DNA: TGCGCCAGCAGCAGGGGATTGGTCTCGGGGAATGAAAAACTGTTTTTT. The chain recombines TRBV5-1 with TRBJ1-4; TRBD1 is a possible D gene (5 bases). This CDR3 has 16 amino acids. With 4 bases removed from V and 5 bases from J, the gap between germline ends came to 18 bases. CDR1 and CDR2 from the germline V gene are SGHRS and YFSETQ.